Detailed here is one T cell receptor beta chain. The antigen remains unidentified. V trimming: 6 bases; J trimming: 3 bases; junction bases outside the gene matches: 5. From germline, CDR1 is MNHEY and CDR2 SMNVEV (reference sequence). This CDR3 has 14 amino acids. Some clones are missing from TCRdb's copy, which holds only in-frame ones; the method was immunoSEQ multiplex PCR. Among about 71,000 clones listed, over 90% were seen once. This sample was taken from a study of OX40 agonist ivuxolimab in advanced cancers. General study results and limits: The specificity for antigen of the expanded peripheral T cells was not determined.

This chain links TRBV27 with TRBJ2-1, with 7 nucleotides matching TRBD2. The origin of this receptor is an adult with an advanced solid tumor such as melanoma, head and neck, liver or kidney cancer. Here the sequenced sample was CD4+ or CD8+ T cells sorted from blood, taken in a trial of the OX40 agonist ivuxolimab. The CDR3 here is CASSWGGNYNEQFF. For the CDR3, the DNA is TGTGCCAGCAGCTGGGGAGGGAACTACAATGAGCAGTTCTTC.